This TCR beta chain came from a study of cytomegalovirus exposure and HLA in healthy donors. The study, taken as a whole, reports: A later analysis linked 16,951 TCR beta sequences to HLA alleles at 0.05 false discovery rate.

About this clone itself: The antigen is undetermined.

Researchers ran the PCR with 60 Vbeta and 13 Jbeta primers. Here immunoSEQ multiplex PCR was the method, and the copy in TCRdb shows in-frame clones only, minus some. The profile shows 150,000 to 200,000 clones, 65% to 85% of them singletons. This clonotype originated in a woman aged 40 to 50 in good health and CMV-seropositive. Input material: PBMCs.

The CDR3: CASSAGGSYNEQFF. For the CDR3, the DNA is TGTGCCAGCAGCGCGGGGGGATCATACAATGAGCAGTTCTTC. V gene TRBV5-4 combines with J gene TRBJ2-1, with 8 bases identical to TRBD2. The CDR3 length is 14 residues. Germline lookup yields CDR1 SGHNT and CDR2 YYREEE (reference sequence). Trimming at V came to 4 bases and at J to 4 bases, leaving 4 bases not matched to a gene.